This TCR beta chain was captured by sequencing in a study of spatial heterogeneity in lung cancer. V was cut by 5 bases and J by 7 bases, with 9 bases left in between. Per germline, CDR1 LGHNT and CDR2 FRNRAP. This CDR3 has 12 amino acids. This clonotype has a count of ten or more. TCR cDNA molecules each had a unique molecular identifier. TCRdb reprocessed the 5' RACE reads via MiXCR and lists one record per CDR3 protein. In the table there are over 45,000 distinct CDR3 sequences, approximately 5% of which are singletons. This sample's time point: sample taken at primary tumor resection. Tumor, nontumor lung or frozen PBMC supplied whole RNA, sequenced without sorting.

The sequencing used PBMCs, collected at surgery. The J gene is TRBJ2-1, the V gene TRBV12-5, with no clear D. The sequence derives from a male donor with early-stage non-small cell lung cancer. The CDR3: CASGPGRNEQFF. In DNA, the CDR3 is TGTGCTAGTGGTCCCGGACGTAATGAGCAGTTCTTC.